These 18 T cell receptor beta chains originate from one sample sequenced in a study of blood T cell repertoires in COVID-19. TCRdb's table, derived via immunoSEQ multiplex PCR, lists solely in-frame clones and lacks some. The table includes 250,000 to 350,000 clones, about 81% detected once. The specimen was peripheral blood. These receptors all come from a human donor with COVID-19, enrolled during active disease. The donor label of this sample is uncertain.

The CDR3 spells CASSQDIGTGLYGYTF. CDR3 nucleotide sequence: TGTGCCAGCAGCCAAGATATCGGGACAGGGCTCTATGGCTACACCTTC. The chain recombines TRBV3-1 (or the pseudogene TRBV3-2) with TRBJ1-2; 9 bases are a match to TRBD1. CDR1 and CDR2 (germline): LGHDT, YNNKEL (reference sequence). The V segment lost 0 bases and the J segment 4 bases; nucleotides outside the gene matches: 6. The CDR3 runs 16 residues.

This clone was detected once. The chain has TRBV3-1 (or the pseudogene TRBV3-2) and TRBJ2-1; 8 bases are a match to TRBD2. CDR1 and CDR2 (germline): LGHDT, YNNKEL (reference sequence). With 1 base clipped from V and 9 bases from J, the junction kept 2 bases outside the gene matches. The CDR3 length is 13 residues. CDR3 sequence reads: CASSQVAGGEQFF. CDR3 coding DNA: TGTGCCAGCAGCCAAGTCGCGGGAGGTGAGCAGTTCTTC.

The rearrangement uses TRBV29-1 and TRBJ2-5, with 8 bases that match TRBD2. V gave up 3 bases and J gave up 5 bases; unmatched junction bases: 11. Per germline, CDR1 SQVTM and CDR2 ANQGSEA. The CDR3 totals 15 residues. In nucleotides, the CDR3 is TGCAGCGTTGAGGCGGGAGGCTACCTTTTTGAGACCCAGTACTTC. Its translation: CSVEAGGYLFETQYF. Complete variable domain (other parts from reference TRBV29-1 and TRBJ2-5): SAVISQKPSRDICQRGTSLTIQCQVDSQVTMMFWYRQQPGQSLTLIATANQGSEATYESGFVIDKFPISRPNLTFSTLTVSNMSPEDSSIYLCSVEAGGYLFETQYFGPGTRLLVL.

V gene TRBV27 combines with J gene TRBJ2-1, with D maybe TRBD2 (6 bases). The CDR3 has 15 residues. CDR1 and CDR2 from the germline V gene are MNHEY and SMNVEV (reference sequence). Trimming removed 1 base from V and 6 bases from J, with 13 bases in between. The CDR3 DNA reads TGTGCCAGCAGTTTATATACTGGGACTGGCAATGAGCAGTTCTTC. Translating it yields CASSLYTGTGNEQFF.

The chain's CDR3 is CASYRASGANVLTF. The CDR3 DNA reads TGTGCCAGCTACAGGGCCTCTGGGGCCAACGTCCTGACTTTC. The chain carries TRBV6-5 and TRBJ2-6; tentative D call: TRBD1 (6 bases). CDR1 is MNHEY, CDR2 SVGAGI, per germline. CDR3 size: 14 residues. Trimming took off 8 bases at V and 0 bases at J, with 8 bases between the two ends.

This sequence joins TRBV27 and TRBJ1-1, with 7 bases identical to TRBD1. The CDR3 covers 18 residues. The germline CDR1 and CDR2 sequences are MNHEY and SMNVEV (reference sequence). The J segment lost 5 bases and the V segment lost 2 bases, leaving 17 bases of the junction unmatched. CDR3 region: CASSLGPPQGGPETEAFF. In DNA form, the CDR3 reads TGTGCCAGCAGTTTAGGGCCCCCGCAGGGGGGTCCGGAGACTGAAGCTTTCTTT.

Comments on this clone: This same CDR3 is encoded by further DNA sequences in the sample. The rearrangement links TRBV7-9 to TRBJ1-2; 9 bases are a match to TRBD1. Germline lookup yields CDR1 SEHNR and CDR2 FQNEAQ (reference sequence). Trimming removed 5 bases from V and 6 bases from J; junction bases left unmatched: 7. The CDR3 has 14 amino acids. Written as DNA, the CDR3 is TGTGCCAGCAGCCTAACAGGGGGCGTGGATGGCTACACCTTC. Translated, it gives CASSLTGGVDGYTF.

Notes on this clone: The sample holds other DNA sequences that translate to the same CDR3. V and J are TRBV5-1 and TRBJ2-5, with D possibly being TRBD1 (6 bases). Germline lookup yields CDR1 SGHRS and CDR2 YFSETQ. The CDR3 loop spans 14 amino acids. V was trimmed by 3 bases and J by 1 base, leaving 10 bases between them. The CDR3 loop reads CASSSGQIQETQYF. The CDR3 DNA is TGCGCCAGCAGCTCCGGACAGATCCAAGAGACCCAGTACTTC.

The genes are TRBV4-3 and TRBJ2-5, with TRBD2 as a possible D gene (5 bases). The CDR3 spans 16 residues. The V and J ends lost 4 bases and 4 bases respectively, with 19 bases between them. Looked up from germline, CDR1 is LGHNA and CDR2 is YSLEER. The CDR3 region is CASSLLGPSSPETQYF. The DNA of the CDR3 is TGCGCCAGCAGCCTCCTGGGCCCTAGCAGCCCAGAGACCCAGTACTTC.

V gene TRBV7-9 combines with J gene TRBJ1-1; 8 positions agree with TRBD1. The V and J ends lost 1 base and 8 bases, in that order; junction bases with no gene match: 0. The CDR3 runs to 12 residues. CDR1 and CDR2 from the germline V gene are SEHNR and FQNEAQ (reference sequence). The CDR3 spells CASSLGTGEAFF. In nucleotides, the CDR3 is TGTGCCAGCAGCTTAGGGACAGGGGAAGCTTTCTTT.

The chain combines TRBV28 with TRBJ1-1; 7 bases match TRBD1. The germline gives CDR1 MDHEN, CDR2 SYDVKM. This CDR3 has 15 amino acids. V was pared by 5 bases and J by 6 bases, with 12 bases of the junction left unmatched. CDR3 protein: CASSLILTGKPEAFF. The CDR3 bases are TGTGCCAGCAGTCTGATTCTGACAGGGAAGCCTGAAGCTTTCTTT.

V usage is TRBV28 and J usage is TRBJ1-5; 7 bases agree with TRBD1. Unmatched junction bases numbered 11, after V lost 3 bases and J lost 0 bases. Per germline, CDR1 MDHEN and CDR2 SYDVKM. The CDR3 loop spans 18 amino acids. CDR3 protein: CASSFDRQGLNSNQPQHF. Here the CDR3 DNA reads TGTGCCAGCAGTTTTGATCGACAGGGCCTAAATAGCAATCAGCCCCAGCATTTT.

The chain combines TRBV5-1 with TRBJ2-5, with 11 nucleotides matching TRBD1. The trim removed 3 bases at V and 4 bases at J, leaving 2 bases unmatched. The CDR3 loop spans 14 amino acids. Germline CDR1 reads SGHRS; CDR2 reads YFSETQ. The CDR3 nucleotides are TGCGCCAGCAGCTGGACAGGGGGCCGAGAGACCCAGTACTTC. Amino acid sequence: CASSWTGGRETQYF.

V and J are TRBV30 and TRBJ2-6; 7 bases are a match to TRBD1. The germline gives CDR1 GTSNPN, CDR2 SVGIG (reference sequence). The CDR3 runs 15 residues. V was pared by 5 bases and J by 2 bases, with 6 bases of the junction left unmatched. The CDR3 loop is CAWDNRGAGANVLTF. CDR3 bases: TGTGCCTGGGATAACAGGGGCGCTGGGGCCAACGTCCTGACTTTC. Based on the CDR3 plus reference TRBV30 and TRBJ2-6, the full variable domain is SQTIHQWPATLVQPVGSPLSLECTVEGTSNPNLYWYRQAAGRGLQLLFYSVGIGQISSEVPQNLSASRPQDRQFILSSKKLLLSDSGFYLCAWDNRGAGANVLTFGAGSRLTVL.

The chain employs TRBV7-2 and TRBJ2-1; 8 bases agree with TRBD2. Germline V CDR1 and CDR2: SGHTA, FQGNSA. Germline trimming cut 5 bases from V and 5 bases from J; bases unmatched to any gene: 11. The CDR3 covers 16 residues. CDR3 in amino acids: CASSPGGGLVHNEQFF. CDR3 coding DNA: TGTGCCAGCAGCCCCGGGGGGGGACTAGTCCACAATGAGCAGTTCTTC.

The V and J genes are TRBV9 and TRBJ2-1, with 14 nucleotides matching TRBD2. J lost 10 bases, V lost 3 bases, and 6 bases had no gene match. The germline CDR1 and CDR2 sequences are SGDLS and YYNGEE. CDR3 size: 15 residues. The CDR3 loop is CASSGGLAGVIEQFF. The CDR3 region has the DNA TGTGCCAGCAGCGGGGGACTAGCGGGAGTTATAGAGCAGTTCTTC.

The genes are TRBV30 and TRBJ1-1, with 7 bases matching TRBD1. V dropped 5 bases and J dropped 10; count of bases not matched to a gene: 7. The CDR3 runs to 11 residues. Looked up from germline, CDR1 is GTSNPN and CDR2 is SVGIG (reference sequence). CDR3 sequence reads: CAWERGLGAFF. In nucleotides, the CDR3 is TGTGCCTGGGAAAGGGGGCTTGGAGCTTTCTTT.

This clone has more than one count but fewer than ten. The CDR3 nucleotides read TGTGCCAGCAGTTACTCGGCGGGGCAGCTAACCTATGGCTACACCTTC. It translates to CASSYSAGQLTYGYTF. The gene calls are TRBV6-2 or TRBV6-3 and TRBJ1-2; TRBD1 is a possible D gene (5 bases). Germline V gene sequence: CDR1 MNHEY, CDR2 SVGEGT. Trimming shortened V by 0 bases and J by 4 bases, and 15 bases separated the two germline ends. The CDR3 length is 16 residues.